Listed below are T cell receptor beta chains from one sample, sequenced in a study of T-cell reconstitution after alpha-beta-depleted transplantation in children. MiXCR was run by TCRdb on the PCR reads, yielding one entry per CDR3 protein. The table records over 200,000 distinct CDR3 sequences, approximately 17% of them present only once. Sequencing used PBMCs, mostly from graft donor cells, obtained 360 days after TCRalphabeta/CD19-depleted stem cell transplant. These receptors came from a male patient aged 2 to 9 who had a stem cell transplant for acute lymphoblastic leukemia, so the T cells may come from the graft donor. Each CDR3 is given with its conserved first and last residue. A D gene is named only where the DNA matches it firmly. Clone size is not always given. Where it is, it says once, few, many or a class for expanded clones.

size	D	V	J	CDR3	DNA
.	.	TRBV7-3	TRBJ2-3	CASSLSGFVALPDTQYF	TGTGCCAGCAGCTTATCGGGGTTTGTAGCGCTGCCAGATACGCAGTATTTT
many	.	TRBV19	TRBJ2-5	CASSIRGPWQETQYF	TGTGCCAGTAGTATTCGGGGCCCATGGCAAGAGACCCAGTACTTC
few	.	TRBV12-3/TRBV12-4	TRBJ1-3	CASAVSGNSGNTIYF	TGTGCCAGCGCCGTTTCAGGGAACTCTGGAAACACCATATATTTT
many	TRBD2	TRBV12-3/TRBV12-4	TRBJ2-1	CASTAPGLGGGEQFF	TGTGCCAGCACTGCCCCGGGACTAGGGGGGGGTGAGCAGTTCTTC
many	.	TRBV20-1	TRBJ2-7	CSASHVVGIRREQYF	TGCAGTGCTAGCCACGTGGTAGGGATCAGGCGCGAGCAGTACTTC
.	.	TRBV29-1	TRBJ2-1	CSVEGQDTLSYNEQFF	TGCAGCGTTGAAGGCCAAGACACTCTCTCCTACAATGAGCAGTTCTTC
few	.	TRBV6-1	TRBJ2-7	CASSEGRFREQYF	TGTGCCAGCAGTGAAGGACGGTTTCGCGAGCAGTACTTC
.	.	TRBV7-2	TRBJ2-7	CASSPRADSYEQYF	TGTGCCAGCAGCCCACGGGCCGACTCCTACGAGCAGTACTTC
.	TRBD1	TRBV5-5	TRBJ2-7	CASSLVRTGVYEQYF	TGTGCCAGCAGCTTGGTACGGACAGGGGTCTACGAGCAGTACTTC
few	.	TRBV5-6	TRBJ2-1	CASSLGSPYNEQFF	TGTGCCAGCAGCTTGGGATCCCCCTACAATGAGCAGTTCTTC
few	.	TRBV12-3/TRBV12-4	TRBJ2-7	CASTRKEGPYEQYF	TGTGCCAGCACCAGAAAGGAGGGGCCCTACGAGCAGTACTTC
once	.	TRBV19	TRBJ2-2	CASSFRTGSGELFF	TGTGCCAGTAGCTTCCGGACTGGATCCGGGGAGCTGTTTTTT
.	TRBD1	TRBV27	TRBJ2-4	CASSPGTGGANIQYF	TGTGCCAGCAGTCCCGGGACAGGGGGAGCTAACATTCAGTACTTC
.	.	TRBV2	TRBJ1-6	CASRSADAPLHF	TGTGCCAGCAGGTCTGCGGACGCACCCCTCCACTTT
many	.	TRBV7-8	TRBJ2-1	CASSLNNEQFF	TGTGCCAGCAGCCTAAACAATGAGCAGTTCTTC
.	.	TRBV21-1	TRBJ1-5	CASSKVIRNQPQHF	TGTGCCAGCAGCAAAGTGATCAGGAATCAGCCCCAGCATTTT
.	.	TRBV10-2	TRBJ1-1	CASSESRRLNTEAFF	TGCGCCAGCAGTGAGTCGCGACGACTAAACACTGAAGCTTTCTTT
.	.	TRBV12-3/TRBV12-4	TRBJ2-5	CASSSSSGAETQYF	TGTGCCAGCAGTTCGAGTTCAGGGGCAGAGACCCAGTACTTC
many	TRBD1	TRBV24-1	TRBJ2-3	CATSAGGPFTDTQYF	TGTGCCACCAGTGCAGGGGGCCCCTTCACAGATACGCAGTATTTT
.	TRBD2	TRBV2	TRBJ2-2	CASSVREAGELFF	TGTGCCAGCAGTGTGCGGGAGGCCGGGGAGCTGTTTTTT
many	.	TRBV3-1	TRBJ2-2	CASSPRTPTNTGELFF	TGTGCCAGCAGCCCTCGGACTCCCACGAACACCGGGGAGCTGTTTTTT
few	.	TRBV20-1	TRBJ2-3	CSAIGDTQYF	TGCAGTGCTATTGGAGATACGCAGTATTTT
.	.	TRBV27	TRBJ2-3	CASSIGTFFSTDTQYF	TGTGCCAGCTCTATAGGGACTTTTTTTAGCACAGATACGCAGTATTTT
few	.	TRBV7-9	TRBJ1-4	CASSIVSTNEKLFF	TGTGCCAGCAGCATAGTCAGTACTAATGAAAAACTGTTTTTT
.	.	TRBV27	TRBJ2-3	CASSLINGADTQYF	TGTGCCAGCAGTTTGATCAACGGTGCAGATACGCAGTATTTT
few	.	TRBV28	TRBJ2-7	CASSAPGLGSYEQYF	TGTGCCAGCAGTGCGCCGGGACTGGGATCCTACGAGCAGTACTTC
few	.	TRBV27	TRBJ2-1	CASNRARTYNEQFF	TGTGCCAGCAACAGGGCGCGGACCTACAATGAGCAGTTCTTC
.	TRBD1	TRBV5-1	TRBJ2-2	CASSSAIGTGNTGELFF	TGCGCCAGCAGCTCCGCGATCGGGACAGGCAACACCGGGGAGCTGTTTTTT
many	.	TRBV5-1	TRBJ2-1	CASRPWGHSISYNEQFF	TGCGCCAGCAGACCTTGGGGACACTCCATCTCCTACAATGAGCAGTTCTTC
few	.	TRBV9	TRBJ2-2	CASSAAGATGELFF	TGTGCCAGCAGCGCAGCAGGGGCCACCGGGGAGCTGTTTTTT
.	TRBD1	TRBV12-3/TRBV12-4	TRBJ1-6	CASGLTGGNSPLHF	TGTGCCAGCGGATTGACAGGGGGCAATTCACCCCTCCACTTT
.	TRBD2	TRBV5-1	TRBJ2-3	CASSLAPGGQDTQYF	TGCGCCAGCAGCTTGGCTCCGGGGGGGCAAGATACGCAGTATTTT
.	.	TRBV5-4	TRBJ2-7	CASSSPDSGYEQYF	TGTGCCAGCAGCTCACCCGACTCGGGCTACGAGCAGTACTTC
few	.	TRBV6-4	TRBJ2-3	CASSDAGRGPADTQYF	TGTGCCAGCAGTGACGCCGGGCGGGGGCCCGCAGATACGCAGTATTTT
few	.	TRBV12-3/TRBV12-4	TRBJ2-1	CASSNGQLSSYNEQFF	TGTGCCAGCAGCAATGGACAATTGAGCTCCTACAATGAGCAGTTCTTC
.	TRBD2	TRBV6-2/TRBV6-3	TRBJ2-5	CASRGLAGGQFETQYF	TGTGCCAGCAGAGGACTAGCGGGGGGGCAGTTCGAGACCCAGTACTTC
many	TRBD2	TRBV5-4	TRBJ2-6	CASSLGLASTGANVLTF	TGTGCCAGCAGCTTGGGACTAGCAAGTACTGGGGCCAACGTCCTGACTTTC
few	.	TRBV12-3/TRBV12-4	TRBJ2-7	CASSTGGALEQYF	TGTGCCAGCAGTACTGGGGGGGCCCTCGAGCAGTACTTC
.	.	TRBV11-1	TRBJ2-3	CASSGPGPIRERRDTQYF	TGTGCCAGCAGCGGGCCGGGACCGATAAGGGAGAGGCGAGATACGCAGTATTTT
.	.	TRBV12-3/TRBV12-4	TRBJ2-3	CASRQTDTQYF	TGTGCCAGCAGGCAGACCGATACGCAGTATTTT